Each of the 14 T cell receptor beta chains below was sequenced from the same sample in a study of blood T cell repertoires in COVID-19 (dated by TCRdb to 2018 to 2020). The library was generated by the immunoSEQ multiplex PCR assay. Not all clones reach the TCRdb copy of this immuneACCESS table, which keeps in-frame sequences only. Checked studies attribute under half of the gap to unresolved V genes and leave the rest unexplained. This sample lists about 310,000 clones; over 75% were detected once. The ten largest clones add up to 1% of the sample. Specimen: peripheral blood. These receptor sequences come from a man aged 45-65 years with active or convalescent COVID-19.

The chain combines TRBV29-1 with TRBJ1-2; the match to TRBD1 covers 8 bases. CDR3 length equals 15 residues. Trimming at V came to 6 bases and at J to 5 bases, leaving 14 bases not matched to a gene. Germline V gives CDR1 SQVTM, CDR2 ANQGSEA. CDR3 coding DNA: TGCAGCGTCCACACGGAACTACAGGGGGGATATGGCTACACCTTC. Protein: CSVHTELQGGYGYTF.

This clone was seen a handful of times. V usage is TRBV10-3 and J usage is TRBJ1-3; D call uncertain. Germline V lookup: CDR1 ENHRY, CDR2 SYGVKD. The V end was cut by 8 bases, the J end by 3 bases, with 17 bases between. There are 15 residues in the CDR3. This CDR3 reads CAIGRENRVGNTIYF. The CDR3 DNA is TGTGCCATCGGGAGGGAGAATCGGGTTGGAAACACCATATATTTT.

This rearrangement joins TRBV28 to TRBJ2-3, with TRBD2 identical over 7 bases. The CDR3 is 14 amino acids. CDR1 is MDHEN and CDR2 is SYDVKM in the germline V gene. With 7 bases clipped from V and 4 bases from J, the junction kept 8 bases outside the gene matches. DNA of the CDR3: TGTGCCAGCACCCCCCGGGACTACTCAGATACGCAGTATTTT. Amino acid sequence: CASTPRDYSDTQYF.

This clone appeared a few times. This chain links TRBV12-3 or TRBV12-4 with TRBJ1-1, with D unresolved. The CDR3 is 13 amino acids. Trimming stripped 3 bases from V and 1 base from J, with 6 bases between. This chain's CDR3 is CASSFGENTEAFF. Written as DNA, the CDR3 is TGTGCCAGCAGTTTCGGGGAGAACACTGAAGCTTTCTTT.

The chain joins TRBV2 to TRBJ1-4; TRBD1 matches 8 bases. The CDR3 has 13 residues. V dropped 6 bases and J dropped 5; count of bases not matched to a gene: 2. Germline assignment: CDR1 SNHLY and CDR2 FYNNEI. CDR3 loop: CASRTGVNEKLFF. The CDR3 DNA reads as TGTGCCAGCAGGACAGGGGTAAATGAAAAACTGTTTTTT.

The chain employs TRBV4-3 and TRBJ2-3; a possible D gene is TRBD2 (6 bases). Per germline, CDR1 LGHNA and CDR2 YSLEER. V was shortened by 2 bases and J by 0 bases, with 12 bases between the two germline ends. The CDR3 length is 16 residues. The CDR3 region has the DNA TGCGCCAGCAGCCAACAGACTAGGCCCAGCACAGATACGCAGTATTTT. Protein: CASSQQTRPSTDTQYF.

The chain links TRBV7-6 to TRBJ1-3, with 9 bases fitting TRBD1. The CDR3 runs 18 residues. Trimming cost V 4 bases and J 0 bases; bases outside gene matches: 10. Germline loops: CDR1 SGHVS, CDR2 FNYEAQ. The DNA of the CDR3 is TGTGCCAGCAGCTCCAAACCGGGACAGGGACACTCTGGAAACACCATATATTTT. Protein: CASSSKPGQGHSGNTIYF.

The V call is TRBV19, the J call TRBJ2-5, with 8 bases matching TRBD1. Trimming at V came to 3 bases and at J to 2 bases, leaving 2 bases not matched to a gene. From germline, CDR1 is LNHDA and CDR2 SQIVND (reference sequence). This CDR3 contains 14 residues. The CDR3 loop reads CASSIRTGQETQYF. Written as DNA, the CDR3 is TGTGCCAGTAGTATTAGGACAGGGCAAGAGACCCAGTACTTC.

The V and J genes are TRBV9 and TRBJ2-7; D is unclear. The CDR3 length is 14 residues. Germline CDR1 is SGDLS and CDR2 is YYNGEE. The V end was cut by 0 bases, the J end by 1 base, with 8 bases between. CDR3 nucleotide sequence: TGTGCCAGCAGCGTAGGAGACATTTCCTACGAGCAGTACTTC. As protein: CASSVGDISYEQYF.

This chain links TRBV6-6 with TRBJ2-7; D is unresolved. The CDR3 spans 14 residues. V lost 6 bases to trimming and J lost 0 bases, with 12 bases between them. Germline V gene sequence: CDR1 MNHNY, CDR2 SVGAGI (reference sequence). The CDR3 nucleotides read TGTGCCAGCAGAGTTCGCGGAGACTCCTACGAGCAGTACTTC. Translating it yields CASRVRGDSYEQYF.

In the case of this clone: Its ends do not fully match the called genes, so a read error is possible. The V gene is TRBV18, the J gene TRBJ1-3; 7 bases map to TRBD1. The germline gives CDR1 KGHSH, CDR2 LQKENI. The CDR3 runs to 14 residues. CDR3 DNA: TGTGCCAGCTTACACGACAGGGTTGGAGACACCATATATTTT. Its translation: CASLHDRVGDTIYF.

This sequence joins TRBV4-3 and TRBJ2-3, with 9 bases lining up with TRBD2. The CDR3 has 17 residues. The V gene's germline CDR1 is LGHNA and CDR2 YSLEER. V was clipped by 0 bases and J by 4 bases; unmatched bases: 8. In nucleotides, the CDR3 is TGCGCCAGCAGCCAAGAGGCTTCGCGGGGGGGCCCAGATACGCAGTATTTT. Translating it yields CASSQEASRGGPDTQYF.

The CDR3 DNA reads TGCAGTGCAGGGGACTATGGCTACACCTTC. Translating gives CSAGDYGYTF. The chain combines TRBV20-1 with TRBJ1-2; tentative D call: TRBD1 (5 bases). The V and J ends lost 6 bases and 3 bases respectively, with 5 bases between them. Germline V gene data show CDR1 as DFQATT and CDR2 as SNEGSKA (reference sequence). This CDR3 is built from 10 residues.

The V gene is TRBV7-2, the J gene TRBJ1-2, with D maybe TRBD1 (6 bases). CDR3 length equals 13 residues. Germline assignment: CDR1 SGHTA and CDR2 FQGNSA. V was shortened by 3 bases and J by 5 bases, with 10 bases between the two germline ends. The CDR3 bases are TGTGCCAGCAGCTTCGACAGGCGGTATGGCTACACCTTC. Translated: CASSFDRRYGYTF.